This is a list of T cell receptor beta chains from one sample in a study of response to subunit inactivated influenza vaccine. TCRdb reprocessed the RT-PCR reads via MiXCR and lists one record per CDR3 protein. Among approximately 700,000 distinct CDR3 sequences listed, approximately 14% were seen once. This sample comprised PBMCs from blood, obtained about 11 days after vaccination. These receptor sequences come from a man aged 50 to 60 who received an inactivated influenza vaccine. Both conserved end residues are part of each CDR3. The D gene is left open where the match is weak. The size entry is marked missing in some rows and otherwise reads once, few, many or a size class.

CDR3,DNA,D,V,size,J,length
CASSLSTSGSPYF,TGTGCCAGCAGTTTATCTACTAGCGGGAGTCCGTACTTC,TRBD2,TRBV28,NA,TRBJ2-7,13
CSATPAGLRDHEQFF,TGCAGTGCCACCCCCGCGGGACTAAGGGACCATGAGCAGTTCTTC,TRBD2,TRBV20-1,NA,TRBJ2-1,15
CASRPQGTSNQPQHF,TGTGCCAGCAGGCCACAGGGTACTAGCAATCAGCCCCAGCATTTT,NA,TRBV28,few,TRBJ1-5,15
CSAPAGGRQETQYF,TGCAGTGCCCCAGCGGGGGGGCGCCAAGAGACCCAGTACTTC,TRBD2,TRBV20-1,NA,TRBJ2-5,14
CASSSGQGARTDTQYF,TGTGCCAGCAGCTCTGGGCAGGGGGCGAGAACAGATACGCAGTATTTT,TRBD1,TRBV7-6,few,TRBJ2-3,16
CAWNRYSNQPQHF,TGTGCCTGGAACCGGTATAGCAATCAGCCCCAGCATTTT,NA,TRBV30,few,TRBJ1-5,13
CASSPGDRVVTEAFF,TGTGCCAGCAGCCCAGGGGACAGGGTTGTTACTGAAGCTTTCTTT,TRBD1,TRBV14,NA,TRBJ1-1,15
CSARDQGTALTDTQYF,TGCAGTGCTAGAGATCAAGGGACAGCCCTCACAGATACGCAGTATTTT,TRBD1,TRBV20-1,NA,TRBJ2-3,16
CSVEGQGNEQYF,TGCAGCGTTGAAGGGCAGGGGAACGAGCAGTACTTC,NA,TRBV29-1,few,TRBJ2-7,12
CASSQSLGQGAYEQYF,TGCGCCAGCAGCCAGAGCCTTGGACAGGGGGCTTACGAGCAGTACTTC,TRBD1,TRBV5-1,NA,TRBJ2-7,16
CASSARDSIPKNTEAFF,TGTGCCAGCAGTGCCAGGGACTCTATCCCGAAGAACACTGAAGCTTTCTTT,NA,TRBV9,NA,TRBJ1-1,17
CASSLGGYRTDTQYF,TGCGCCAGCAGCTTGGGGGGGTACCGCACAGATACGCAGTATTTT,NA,TRBV5-1,many,TRBJ2-3,15
CAWRQNSNQPQHF,TGTGCCTGGCGACAGAATAGCAATCAGCCCCAGCATTTT,NA,TRBV30,NA,TRBJ1-5,13
CSAWAETQYF,TGCAGTGCCTGGGCGGAGACCCAGTACTTC,NA,TRBV20-1,NA,TRBJ2-5,10
CASNRPGSPIYEQYF,TGCGCCAGCAATAGACCAGGGAGCCCCATCTACGAGCAGTACTTC,NA,TRBV23-1,few,TRBJ2-7,15
CAIKDSGRASYEQYF,TGTGCCATTAAGGATAGCGGGAGGGCCTCCTACGAGCAGTACTTC,TRBD2,TRBV10-3,few,TRBJ2-7,15
CASSLLTGDTQYF,TGTGCCAGCAGCTTATTAACAGGGGATACGCAGTATTTT,NA,TRBV5-6,NA,TRBJ2-3,13
CSASGDSEKLFF,TGCAGTGCTAGCGGCGACTCCGAAAAACTGTTTTTT,NA,TRBV20-1,few,TRBJ1-4,12
CASSLGDLDNEQFF,TGCGCCAGCAGCTTGGGTGATTTAGACAATGAGCAGTTCTTC,NA,TRBV5-1,NA,TRBJ2-1,14
CASSLEPGAETQYF,TGTGCCAGCAGCTTAGAACCAGGGGCCGAGACCCAGTACTTC,NA,TRBV7-6,few,TRBJ2-5,14
CASSRSGKSYNEQFF,TGTGCCAGCAGTCGTAGCGGGAAATCCTACAATGAGCAGTTCTTC,TRBD2,TRBV3-1,few,TRBJ2-1,15
CASSQLAGDGEQYF,TGTGCCAGCAGCCAATTAGCGGGGGACGGCGAGCAGTACTTC,TRBD2,TRBV3-1,NA,TRBJ2-7,14
CASSSPSGLYNEQFF,TGTGCCAGCAGTTCTCCTAGCGGGCTCTACAATGAGCAGTTCTTC,TRBD2,TRBV25-1,NA,TRBJ2-1,15
CASSKSRGGDNEQFF,TGTGCCAGCAGTAAGAGCCGGGGGGGGGACAATGAGCAGTTCTTC,TRBD2,TRBV12-3/TRBV12-4,many,TRBJ2-1,15
CASSQDWAAHRDYEQYF,TGCGCCAGCAGCCAAGATTGGGCCGCGCACAGGGACTACGAGCAGTACTTC,NA,TRBV4-3,NA,TRBJ2-7,17
CASSLDYEQYF,TGTGCCAGCAGCTTAGACTACGAGCAGTACTTC,NA,TRBV5-1,many,TRBJ2-7,11
CASSWDRGRIGELFF,TGCGCCAGCAGCTGGGACAGGGGGCGAATCGGGGAGCTGTTTTTT,TRBD1,TRBV5-1,NA,TRBJ2-2,15
CASSPGALQETQYF,TGTGCCAGCTCACCCGGGGCGCTCCAAGAGACCCAGTACTTC,NA,TRBV18,few,TRBJ2-5,14
CASSAEWGETQYF,TGTGCCAGCAGCGCGGAGTGGGGAGAGACCCAGTACTTC,NA,TRBV9,many,TRBJ2-5,13
CASQGKTEAFF,TGTGCCAGTCAGGGAAAAACTGAAGCTTTCTTT,NA,TRBV6-5,few,TRBJ1-1,11
CASSDPGAPYEQYF,TGTGCCAGCAGCGACCCAGGGGCCCCCTACGAGCAGTACTTC,NA,TRBV28,few,TRBJ2-7,14
CASSPMTGWWQETQYF,TGTGCCAGCAGCCCCATGACAGGTTGGTGGCAAGAGACCCAGTACTTC,NA,TRBV3-1,few,TRBJ2-5,16
CASSQEPNLAKNIQYF,TGCGCCAGCAGCCAAGAACCAAATCTAGCCAAAAACATTCAGTACTTC,NA,TRBV4-3,NA,TRBJ2-4,16
CNKGVCGRGLNEQFF,TGCAATAAGGGGGTGTGTGGCAGGGGGCTCAATGAGCAGTTCTTC,TRBD1,TRBV20-1,many,TRBJ2-1,15
CASSRRGGAGYNEQFF,TGTGCCAGCAGCCGGCGCGGGGGGGCCGGGTACAATGAGCAGTTCTTC,TRBD2,TRBV7-2,few,TRBJ2-1,16
CASSLGTGREAFF,TGTGCCAGCAGCCTCGGGACAGGGCGGGAAGCTTTCTTT,TRBD1,TRBV7-2,few,TRBJ1-1,13
CAISETGQNSPLHF,TGTGCCATCAGTGAAACAGGGCAAAATTCACCCCTCCACTTT,NA,TRBV10-3,many,TRBJ1-6,14
CAWNLRTGANYGYTF,TGTGCCTGGAACCTCCGGACAGGGGCCAACTATGGCTACACCTTC,TRBD1,TRBV30,few,TRBJ1-2,15
CASSLGSGLGGSIQYF,TGTGCCAGCAGCTTAGGTTCGGGACTAGGCGGATCCATTCAGTACTTC,TRBD2,TRBV11-2,NA,TRBJ2-4,16
CASSQVSGRTNEQFF,TGTGCCAGCAGCCAAGTTTCCGGGAGAACCAATGAGCAGTTCTTC,NA,TRBV4-2,few,TRBJ2-1,15
CSVGGRATDIQYF,TGCAGCGTTGGCGGGAGGGCTACGGACATTCAGTACTTC,TRBD2,TRBV29-1,NA,TRBJ2-4,13
CASRNLRGGNYNEQFF,TGCGCCAGCAGAAACCTACGGGGGGGGAACTACAATGAGCAGTTCTTC,TRBD2,TRBV4-1,few,TRBJ2-1,16
CASSQVKTSGGTDTQYF,TGTGCCAGCAGCCAAGTAAAGACTAGCGGAGGCACAGATACGCAGTATTTT,TRBD2,TRBV4-2,NA,TRBJ2-3,17
CSVRTGGLGTQYF,TGCAGCGTTCGGACAGGGGGATTAGGGACCCAGTACTTC,TRBD1,TRBV29-1,few,TRBJ2-5,13
CASSYSSGGTYEQYF,TGTGCCAGCAGTTACTCTAGCGGCGGAACCTACGAGCAGTACTTC,NA,TRBV6-5,NA,TRBJ2-7,15
CASSFGPGGWETQYF,TGTGCCAGCAGCTTCGGACCCGGGGGATGGGAGACCCAGTACTTC,NA,TRBV7-9,few,TRBJ2-5,15
CASSFGTQETQYF,TGTGCCAGCAGTTTCGGGACCCAAGAGACCCAGTACTTC,NA,TRBV12-3/TRBV12-4,many,TRBJ2-5,13
CASRPGQGAYGYTF,TGTGCCAGCAGACCGGGACAGGGCGCTTATGGCTACACCTTC,TRBD1,TRBV12-3/TRBV12-4,NA,TRBJ1-2,14
CASSLQWGNLEQFF,TGCGCCAGCAGCCTACAATGGGGGAACCTCGAGCAGTTCTTC,NA,TRBV4-1,NA,TRBJ2-1,14
CATSRDSYEQYF,TGTGCCACCAGCAGGGACAGCTACGAGCAGTACTTC,NA,TRBV15,few,TRBJ2-7,12
CASSPSRLGEQFF,TGTGCCAGTAGCCCCTCGCGGCTGGGTGAGCAGTTCTTC,NA,TRBV19,few,TRBJ2-1,13
CASSAGTGGDSPLHF,TGTGCCAGCAGCGCCGGGACAGGGGGGGATTCACCCCTCCACTTT,TRBD1,TRBV3-1,NA,TRBJ1-6,15
CASSLDRPTQYF,TGTGCCAGCAGCTTGGACAGACCTACGCAGTATTTT,NA,TRBV7-2,few,TRBJ2-3,12
CAISASTSYTDTQYF,TGTGCCATCAGTGCGTCTACCTCTTACACAGATACGCAGTATTTT,NA,TRBV10-3,few,TRBJ2-3,15